The rows below give T cell receptor beta chains drawn from one sample of a study of T-cell reconstitution after alpha-beta-depleted transplantation in children. MiXCR, applied by TCRdb to the PCR reads, yields one record per CDR3 protein. The sample includes about 580,000 distinct CDR3 sequences, 20% to 25% of them seen just once. Specimen: PBMCs, mostly from graft donor cells, collected 360 days after TCRalphabeta/CD19-depleted stem cell transplant. Receptors originate from a boy in the first two years of life who had a stem cell transplant for acute myeloid leukemia, so the T cells may come from the graft donor. Each CDR3 is given with its conserved first and last residue. The order of the fields is CDR3 DNA, CDR3 protein, clone size, J gene, V gene, D gene. A D gene is named only where the DNA matches it firmly. Size tells how often a clone was seen (once, few, many) or the class of an expanded clone, and some rows leave it out.

TGTGCCAGCAGCGTAGCTCTACGACTGTTTTTT	CASSVALRLFF	few	TRBJ1-4	TRBV9	.
TGTGCCAGCAGTCCTCTGGGACAGGTCAACACCGGGGAGCTGTTTTTT	CASSPLGQVNTGELFF	few	TRBJ2-2	TRBV6-5	TRBD1
TGTGCCATCAGTGAGACAGCCTCCTACGAGCAGTACTTC	CAISETASYEQYF	.	TRBJ2-7	TRBV10-3	.
TGCAGTGCTTGGGGTAGCAATCAGCCCCAGCATTTT	CSAWGSNQPQHF	many	TRBJ1-5	TRBV20-1	.
TGTGCCAGCAGCCTTACCGGTCCAGTAGAAGCTTTCTTT	CASSLTGPVEAFF	.	TRBJ1-1	TRBV7-9	.
TGTGCCAGCAGCCCCCTCAGGGCCCACTATGGCTACACCTTC	CASSPLRAHYGYTF	.	TRBJ1-2	TRBV7-8	.
TGCAGTGCTAGAGATTACGGGTCCGGGGAGCTGTTTTTT	CSARDYGSGELFF	few	TRBJ2-2	TRBV20-1	.
TGTGCCAGCAGCCAACAGGGTTTCCCCCAGGTTGGGACCCAGTACTTC	CASSQQGFPQVGTQYF	few	TRBJ2-5	TRBV6-4	.
TGTGCCAGCAAGGGAGCAGGAAACACCATATATTTT	CASKGAGNTIYF	.	TRBJ1-3	TRBV12-3/TRBV12-4	.
TGTGCCAGCAGTCCGATAGTGGCGGGGGGATCCACCTACAATGAGCAGTTCTTC	CASSPIVAGGSTYNEQFF	.	TRBJ2-1	TRBV12-3/TRBV12-4	TRBD2
TGTGCCAGCAGTTACTCAAACCCGACAGAGACCCAGTACTTC	CASSYSNPTETQYF	.	TRBJ2-5	TRBV6-5	.
TGTGCCTGCAGCCAAGATTCAGGGTTTACTGAAGCTTTCTTT	CACSQDSGFTEAFF	once	TRBJ1-1	TRBV3-1	.
TGCAGCGTTGGGGGACAGGGGGCCTTCGGGGAGCTGTTTTTT	CSVGGQGAFGELFF	many	TRBJ2-2	TRBV29-1	TRBD1
TGTGCCACCAGTGATTTGTCACAGGGAAGGGAGACCCAGTACTTC	CATSDLSQGRETQYF	few	TRBJ2-5	TRBV24-1	.
TGCAGTGCGGGACCGGACAGGGCAGCAAACATTCAGTACTTC	CSAGPDRAANIQYF	many	TRBJ2-4	TRBV20-1	TRBD1